Listed below are T cell receptor beta chains from one sample, sequenced in a study of T cells in Graves' hyperthyroidism and ophthalmopathy. TCRdb recomputed calls from the multiplex PCR reads with MiXCR, one row per CDR3 protein. The sample shows around 700,000 distinct CDR3 sequences, around 20% of them seen only once. Sequencing was done on a sample of blood. These receptor sequences come from a woman aged 45-65 years with Graves' hyperthyroidism that later progressed to Graves' ophthalmopathy. Both conserved end residues are part of each CDR3. The order of the fields is CDR3 protein, CDR3 DNA, clone size, J gene, D gene, V gene. D genes are given only for firm matches. Clone sizes are given selectively: once, few, many, or a class where the clone is expanded.

CDR3: CASSLDSYSYNEQFF
DNA: TGTGCCAGCAGTTTGGACTCATATTCCTACAATGAGCAGTTCTTC
size: many
J: TRBJ2-1
D: -
V: TRBV27

CDR3: CAIEGYSSYTF
DNA: TGTGCCATCGAGGGCTATAGCAGCTACACCTTC
size: many
J: TRBJ1-2
D: -
V: TRBV10-3

CDR3: CATETGAGANVLTF
DNA: TGTGCCACAGAAACAGGGGCAGGGGCCAACGTCCTGACTTTC
size: few
J: TRBJ2-6
D: TRBD1
V: TRBV19

CDR3: CASSSVQGASNQPQHF
DNA: TGTGCCAGCAGTTCCGTTCAGGGGGCGTCCAATCAGCCCCAGCATTTT
size: many
J: TRBJ1-5
D: TRBD1
V: TRBV5-6

CDR3: CASSGRDRRDDTQYF
DNA: TGTGCCAGCAGTGGCCGGGACAGGCGAGATGATACGCAGTATTTT
size: few
J: TRBJ2-3
D: TRBD1
V: TRBV6-1

CDR3: CASSRQGESSYEQYF
DNA: TGCGCCAGCAGCCGACAGGGAGAGTCCTCCTACGAGCAGTACTTC
size: -
J: TRBJ2-7
D: TRBD1
V: TRBV5-1

CDR3: CASSHLGEVQETQYF
DNA: TGTGCCAGCAGCCACCTTGGGGAAGTACAAGAGACCCAGTACTTC
size: -
J: TRBJ2-5
D: -
V: TRBV3-1

CDR3: CASSTARGAYEQYF
DNA: TGTGCCAGTAGTACCGCCCGAGGGGCCTACGAGCAGTACTTC
size: -
J: TRBJ2-7
D: -
V: TRBV19

CDR3: CASRPLDRENEAFF
DNA: TGTGCCAGTAGGCCCCTGGACAGGGAGAATGAAGCTTTCTTT
size: many
J: TRBJ1-1
D: TRBD1
V: TRBV19

CDR3: CASSYSPGATAEAFF
DNA: TGTGCCAGCAGTTACTCGCCCGGGGCCACCGCTGAAGCTTTCTTT
size: many
J: TRBJ1-1
D: -
V: TRBV6-5

CDR3: CASSFRGGNGELFF
DNA: TGTGCCAGCAGCTTCCGCGGGGGTAACGGGGAGCTGTTTTTT
size: -
J: TRBJ2-2
D: TRBD2
V: TRBV7-2

CDR3: CASSQVVAGGGETQYF
DNA: TGTGCCAGCAGCCAAGTTGTAGCGGGGGGAGGGGAGACCCAGTACTTC
size: -
J: TRBJ2-5
D: TRBD2
V: TRBV4-2

CDR3: CATAGQERTGELFF
DNA: TGTGCCACCGCGGGACAGGAAAGGACCGGGGAGCTGTTTTTT
size: -
J: TRBJ2-2
D: TRBD1
V: TRBV24-1

CDR3: CASSFLGASGANVLTF
DNA: TGTGCCAGCAGTTTTTTAGGGGCGTCTGGGGCCAACGTCCTGACTTTC
size: -
J: TRBJ2-6
D: -
V: TRBV27

CDR3: CSASGGYTGELFF
DNA: TGCAGTGCTAGCGGGGGTTACACCGGGGAGCTGTTTTTT
size: -
J: TRBJ2-2
D: -
V: TRBV20-1

CDR3: CASSSGLLPYEQYF
DNA: TGTGCCAGCAGCTCCGGACTGCTGCCCTACGAGCAGTACTTC
size: -
J: TRBJ2-7
D: -
V: TRBV7-9

CDR3: CATQDYYNEQFF
DNA: TGTGCCACCCAGGACTACTACAATGAGCAGTTCTTC
size: few
J: TRBJ2-1
D: -
V: TRBV19

CDR3: CASSEHGEPQHF
DNA: TGTGCCAGCAGTGAACATGGGGAGCCCCAGCATTTT
size: -
J: TRBJ1-5
D: -
V: TRBV6-1

CDR3: CASLPGPSGNTIYF
DNA: TGTGCCAGCCTCCCGGGCCCCTCTGGAAACACCATATATTTT
size: -
J: TRBJ1-3
D: -
V: TRBV6-1

CDR3: CASSPRQGRSYEQYF
DNA: TGCGCCAGCAGCCCCAGACAGGGCCGTTCCTACGAGCAGTACTTC
size: few
J: TRBJ2-7
D: TRBD1
V: TRBV5-1

CDR3: CAIREEIRDYYTDTQYF
DNA: TGTGCCATCAGGGAAGAGATACGGGACTACTACACAGATACGCAGTATTTT
size: -
J: TRBJ2-3
D: TRBD2
V: TRBV10-3

CDR3: CASSLGGLGWADTQYF
DNA: TGTGCCAGCAGCTTGGGGGGTTTGGGCTGGGCAGATACGCAGTATTTT
size: few
J: TRBJ2-3
D: -
V: TRBV5-6

CDR3: CSAMGSLGGRQPQHF
DNA: TGCAGTGCTATGGGGTCTCTGGGGGGTAGGCAGCCCCAGCATTTT
size: few
J: TRBJ1-5
D: -
V: TRBV20-1

CDR3: CASSYSTGGRNTEAFF
DNA: TGTGCCAGCAGTTACTCGACAGGGGGTCGGAACACTGAAGCTTTCTTT
size: -
J: TRBJ1-1
D: TRBD1
V: TRBV6-6

CDR3: CASSGNWTVEAFF
DNA: TGTGCCAGCAGCGGAAATTGGACAGTTGAAGCTTTCTTT
size: -
J: TRBJ1-1
D: -
V: TRBV5-8

CDR3: CASSPPVTTSEQYF
DNA: TGTGCCAGCTCACCACCGGTCACAACTTCGGAGCAGTACTTC
size: many
J: TRBJ2-7
D: -
V: TRBV18

CDR3: CASSSQGLTYGYTF
DNA: TGTGCCAGTAGTAGTCAGGGACTGACCTATGGCTACACCTTC
size: few
J: TRBJ1-2
D: -
V: TRBV19

CDR3: CASRRDTSYEQYF
DNA: TGTGCCAGCAGGAGGGACACCTCCTACGAGCAGTACTTC
size: -
J: TRBJ2-7
D: -
V: TRBV7-2

CDR3: CATSDSPAPRHMDTEAFF
DNA: TGTGCCACCAGTGATAGTCCCGCCCCCCGGCACATGGACACTGAAGCTTTCTTT
size: few
J: TRBJ1-1
D: -
V: TRBV24-1

CDR3: CASGEPSTDTQYF
DNA: TGTGCCAGTGGGGAACCTAGCACAGATACGCAGTATTTT
size: many
J: TRBJ2-3
D: -
V: TRBV2

CDR3: CASSLGIEETQYF
DNA: TGTGCCAGCAGCTTAGGCATTGAAGAGACCCAGTACTTC
size: many
J: TRBJ2-5
D: -
V: TRBV11-2

CDR3: CASSRQGQGRSEKLFF
DNA: TGTGCCAGCAGTAGACAGGGACAGGGACGGAGTGAAAAACTGTTTTTT
size: many
J: TRBJ1-4
D: TRBD1
V: TRBV27

CDR3: CASSPPTGWYNEQFF
DNA: TGCGCCAGCAGCCCCCCGACAGGCTGGTACAATGAGCAGTTCTTC
size: few
J: TRBJ2-1
D: -
V: TRBV5-1

CDR3: CATSRGLGQASVTDTQYF
DNA: TGTGCCACCAGCAGGGGTCTCGGACAGGCGAGTGTCACAGATACGCAGTATTTT
size: many
J: TRBJ2-3
D: TRBD1
V: TRBV15

CDR3: CASSRKMGTDTQYF
DNA: TGTGCCAGCAGTCGCAAGATGGGCACAGATACGCAGTATTTT
size: many
J: TRBJ2-3
D: -
V: TRBV12-3/TRBV12-4

CDR3: CASKTVSNQPQHF
DNA: TGTGCCAGCAAGACAGTTAGCAATCAGCCCCAGCATTTT
size: -
J: TRBJ1-5
D: -
V: TRBV2

CDR3: CASSPLSQGFEPQHF
DNA: TGTGCCAGCAGTCCCCTGTCACAGGGTTTTGAGCCCCAGCATTTT
size: few
J: TRBJ1-5
D: -
V: TRBV28

CDR3: CAIRDRGGRRGTGELFF
DNA: TGTGCCATCAGGGACCGGGGGGGCCGAAGAGGCACCGGGGAGCTGTTTTTT
size: -
J: TRBJ2-2
D: TRBD2
V: TRBV10-3

CDR3: CASSLRFGNMNTEAFF
DNA: TGTGCCAGCAGTTTAAGATTCGGGAACATGAACACTGAAGCTTTCTTT
size: many
J: TRBJ1-1
D: -
V: TRBV12-3/TRBV12-4

CDR3: CASSLTGRDEKLFF
DNA: TGTGCCAGCAGTTTGACGGGACGGGATGAAAAACTGTTTTTT
size: many
J: TRBJ1-4
D: -
V: TRBV12-3/TRBV12-4

CDR3: CASQPGRGGELFF
DNA: TGTGCCAGCCAGCCGGGTAGGGGCGGGGAGCTGTTTTTT
size: once
J: TRBJ2-2
D: -
V: TRBV7-6

CDR3: CASSRDRENGYTF
DNA: TGTGCCAGCAGTCGGGACAGGGAGAATGGCTACACCTTC
size: many
J: TRBJ1-2
D: TRBD1
V: TRBV12-3/TRBV12-4

CDR3: CASSELRQGANMDTQYF
DNA: TGTGCCAGCAGTGAACTTCGACAGGGGGCGAACATGGATACGCAGTATTTT
size: once
J: TRBJ2-3
D: TRBD1
V: TRBV25-1

CDR3: CASGPDRWRTAFF
DNA: TGTGCTAGTGGCCCAGACAGGTGGAGGACAGCTTTCTTT
size: many
J: TRBJ1-1
D: -
V: TRBV12-5

CDR3: CASSQESRSSYNSPLHF
DNA: TGTGCCAGCAGCCAAGAGAGTCGGAGCTCCTATAATTCACCCCTCCACTTT
size: -
J: TRBJ1-6
D: -
V: TRBV14

CDR3: CASSAPGGGYTF
DNA: TGTGCCAGCAGCGCCCCCGGGGGGGGCTACACCTTC
size: few
J: TRBJ1-2
D: -
V: TRBV11-2

CDR3: CASSVGGAADEQYF
DNA: TGTGCCAGCAGCGTAGGCGGGGCAGCAGACGAGCAGTACTTC
size: many
J: TRBJ2-7
D: -
V: TRBV9

CDR3: CSADRVVNTEAFF
DNA: TGCAGTGCTGACAGGGTGGTGAACACTGAAGCTTTCTTT
size: many
J: TRBJ1-1
D: TRBD1
V: TRBV20-1

CDR3: CASSLDITNTEAFF
DNA: TGTGCCAGCAGCCTAGATATCACGAACACTGAAGCTTTCTTT
size: many
J: TRBJ1-1
D: -
V: TRBV11-2

CDR3: CSALYPTGNYGYTF
DNA: TGCAGTGCTCTCTACCCTACAGGGAACTATGGCTACACCTTC
size: few
J: TRBJ1-2
D: -
V: TRBV20-1

CDR3: CASSLAGQGYEQYF
DNA: TGTGCCAGCAGTTTAGCGGGACAGGGGTACGAGCAGTACTTC
size: many
J: TRBJ2-7
D: TRBD1
V: TRBV28

CDR3: CASSLDWGSGGLTDTQYF
DNA: TGTGCCAGCAGTTTAGATTGGGGTAGCGGGGGTTTAACAGATACGCAGTATTTT
size: -
J: TRBJ2-3
D: TRBD2
V: TRBV28

CDR3: CASSHGLGMGYEQYF
DNA: TGCGCCAGCAGCCACGGCCTGGGCATGGGTTACGAGCAGTACTTC
size: -
J: TRBJ2-7
D: -
V: TRBV5-1